The sequence of this TCR beta chain was determined in a study of neurological immune-mediated disorders. V lost 4 bases, J lost 1 base, and 11 bases lay in between. Germline-derived CDR1 and CDR2 are DFQATT and SNEGSKA (reference sequence). The CDR3 runs 13 residues. A 10-nucleotide random UMI tagged transcripts in template-switch 5'RACE cDNA synthesis. TCRdb reprocessed the 5' RACE reads via MiXCR and lists one record per CDR3 protein. The sample has 65,000 to 85,000 distinct CDR3 sequences, 5.8% seen once. This clonotype was picked up many times. The time point denotes: longitudinal time-point 2. Sample: PBMCs. The J gene is TRBJ2-7, the V gene TRBV20-1, with D tentatively TRBD1 (5 bases). This sequence was found in a woman in her sixties with multiple sclerosis. The DNA of the CDR3 is TGCAGTGCTATTGGTGGGGCGTCCTACGAGCAGTACTTC. Translating it yields CSAIGGASYEQYF.